The clone carrying this T cell receptor beta chain was found a few times. This specimen comes from a study of T-cell reconstitution after alpha-beta-depleted transplantation in children. The TCRbeta library was prepared with unique molecular identifiers. TCRdb recomputed calls from the PCR reads with MiXCR, one row per CDR3 protein. The data contain some 260,000 distinct CDR3 sequences, 24% of them singletons. The V segment lost 7 bases and the J segment 8 bases; nucleotides outside the gene matches: 9. CDR3 length: 15 residues. Germline CDR1 reads MNHNS; CDR2 reads SASEGT. The sequencing here drew on PBMCs, mostly from graft donor cells, taken 360 days after TCRalphabeta/CD19-depleted stem cell transplant. This TCR was sampled from a female patient younger than 10 who had a stem cell transplant for congenital amegakaryocytic thrombocytopenia, so the T cells may come from the graft donor. The J gene is TRBJ2-1, the V gene TRBV6-1; 12 nucleotides agree with TRBD2. CDR3 sequence: CASNALAGGPDEQFF. CDR3 sequence (DNA): TGTGCCAGCAATGCTCTAGCGGGAGGGCCCGATGAGCAGTTCTTC.